The source of this T cell receptor beta chain is a study of blood T cell repertoires in COVID-19. Whole-study context: Whether acute or convalescent, the COVID-19 samples came from the United States, Italy and Spain. PBMCs, B-cell-depleted T cells, or T cells provided the cDNA or gDNA that made up the material.

In the original workflow: Reference gene primers were amplified, and this amplification served to estimate nucleated cell counts. Method: immunoSEQ multiplex PCR; TCRdb's copy keeps in-frame clones and lacks some. V and J calls and clone size are copied from that table; D and trimming were computed from the DNA. The sample consists of 250,000 to 350,000 clones, 70% to 90% of them appearing once. This TCR came from a woman aged 25-40 years with active or convalescent COVID-19. Sequencing was done on a sample of peripheral blood.

For the CDR3, the DNA is TGTGCCAGCAGAGAGCTCGTTTCTGGGGCCAACGTCCTGACTTTC. Translation: CASRELVSGANVLTF. The chain combines TRBV6-5 with TRBJ2-6; D gene uncertain. With 6 bases removed from V and 1 base from J, the gap between germline ends came to 10 bases. Germline loops: CDR1 MNHEY, CDR2 SVGAGI. The CDR3 sequence is 15 residues long.